What follows are 5 T cell receptor beta chains derived from one specimen sequenced in a study of T cell responses to AZD1222 COVID-19 vaccine (dated by TCRdb to the early 2020s). Receptor amplification or capture employed the immunoSEQ multiplex PCR assay. The source is immuneACCESS, and TCRdb retained only in-frame sequences with V and J called. Part of the clones is not carried over; for the studies checked, unresolved V genes explain less than half of this, and the remainder is unexplained. The sample table records tens of thousands of clones; roughly nine tenths of these occur just once. The ten largest clones take up under 2.5% of the sample. Taken with the paper, the label for time point translates to: baseline before first vaccination. Source: peripheral blood, taken on day 0 of AZD1222 vaccination. The receptors come from an adult in good health.

In its sample, this clone was seen once. The chain employs TRBV6-5 and TRBJ1-6, with TRBD1 matching 7 bases. Germline V gene lookup returns CDR1 MNHEY and CDR2 SVGAGI. V dropped 4 bases and J dropped 9; count of bases not matched to a gene: 6. This CDR3 has 14 residues. CDR3 nucleotides: TGTGCCAGCAGTTTCGAAGGGGGCTCTTCACCCCTCCACTTT. Translating it yields CASSFEGGSSPLHF.

This clone was observed once. The chain couples TRBV27 to TRBJ1-2, with D possibly TRBD1 on 5 matching bases. V shed 4 bases and J shed 0 bases, with 9 bases lying between them. CDR1 is MNHEY and CDR2 is SMNVEV in the germline V gene (reference sequence). The CDR3 is 14 amino acids. The CDR3 coding sequence is TGTGCCAGCAGTTCAGGGAAAGCTAACTATGGCTACACCTTC. Its protein product is CASSSGKANYGYTF.

The chain carries TRBV30 and TRBJ2-2; 12 nucleotides agree with TRBD2. V shed 4 bases and J 3 bases; nucleotides not matched to a gene: 3. The CDR3 sequence is 15 residues long. The germline V gene has CDR1 GTSNPN and CDR2 SVGIG (reference sequence). The CDR3 region is CAWTSGGVYTGELFF. Written as DNA, the CDR3 is TGTGCCTGGACTAGCGGGGGGGTTTACACCGGGGAGCTGTTTTTT.

The gene calls are TRBV19 and TRBJ1-1, with D possibly being TRBD1 (6 bases). Trimming stripped 4 bases from V and 0 bases from J, with 18 bases between. CDR3 size: 17 residues. Germline CDR1 is LNHDA and CDR2 is SQIVND (reference sequence). The CDR3 sequence: CASSKGVRRLLNTEAFF. CDR3 nucleotide sequence: TGTGCCAGTAGTAAGGGGGTCCGACGGCTACTGAACACTGAAGCTTTCTTT.

The rearrangement uses TRBV3-1 (or the pseudogene TRBV3-2) and TRBJ1-2; a weak D match, TRBD1 (6 bases). The germline V and J ends were trimmed by 2 bases and 1 base, with 14 bases remaining between them. Per the germline V gene, CDR1 is LGHDT and CDR2 is YNNKEL (reference sequence). This CDR3 contains 16 residues. The CDR3 sequence: CASSQYNRVRNYGYTF. As DNA, the CDR3 is TGTGCCAGCAGCCAATATAACAGGGTCCGTAACTATGGCTACACCTTC.